Sequencing of this T cell receptor beta chain was carried out in a study of CD8 T cells in ankylosing spondylitis. Points from the study as a whole: A TCR beta motif of fewer than 10 highly homologous variants seemed to mark ankylosing spondylitis blood.

Germline V gene data show CDR1 as SGHTA and CDR2 as FQGNSA. Losses at the gene ends were 1 base for V and 4 bases for J; bases not matched to a gene: 3. The CDR3 totals 14 residues. TCRdb reprocessed the 5' RACE reads via MiXCR and lists one record per CDR3 protein. Of hundreds of thousands of distinct CDR3 sequences in the sample, about 25% were seen once. A remark on this clonotype: Its antigen is currently unknown.

The material sequenced was blood, either unsorted or a sorted T cell fraction (not recorded which). V is TRBV7-2 and J is TRBJ1-1; the match to TRBD1 covers 7 bases. The source of this sequence is a male donor with ankylosing spondylitis. The CDR3 region is CASSLETGFTEAFF. In DNA form, the CDR3 reads TGTGCCAGCAGCTTAGAGACAGGGTTCACTGAAGCTTTCTTT.